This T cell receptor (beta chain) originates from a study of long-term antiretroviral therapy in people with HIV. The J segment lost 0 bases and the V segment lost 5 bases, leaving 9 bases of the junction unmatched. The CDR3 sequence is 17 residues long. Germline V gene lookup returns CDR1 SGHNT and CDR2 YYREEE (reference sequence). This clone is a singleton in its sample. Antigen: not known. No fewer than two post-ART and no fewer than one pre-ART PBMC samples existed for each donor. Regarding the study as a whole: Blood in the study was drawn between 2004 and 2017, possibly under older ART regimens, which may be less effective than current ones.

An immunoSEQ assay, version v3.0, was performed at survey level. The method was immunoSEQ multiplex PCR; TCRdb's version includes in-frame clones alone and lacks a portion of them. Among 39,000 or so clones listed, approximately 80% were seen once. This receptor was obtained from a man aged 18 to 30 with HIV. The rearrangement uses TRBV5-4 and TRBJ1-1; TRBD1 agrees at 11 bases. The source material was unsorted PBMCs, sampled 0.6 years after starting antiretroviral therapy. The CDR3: CASRVDRGRKMNTEAFF. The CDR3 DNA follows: TGTGCCAGCAGGGTGGACAGGGGGCGAAAGATGAACACTGAAGCTTTCTTT.